These 27 T cell receptor beta chains were all obtained from the same sample, sequenced in a study of blood T cell repertoires in COVID-19. Profiling relied on immunoSEQ multiplex PCR, and the TCRdb table lists in-frame clones only, not all of them. The sample lists 250,000 to 300,000 clones; about 85% were seen once. Material: PBMCs or T cells enriched from blood (not recorded which). Receptors originate from a woman between 50 and 59 years old who had been exposed to COVID-19.

The chain uses TRBV3-1 (or the pseudogene TRBV3-2) and TRBJ2-1; no reliable D call. V lost 2 bases and J lost 5, with 7 bases in between. CDR1 is LGHDT and CDR2 is YNNKEL in the germline V gene (reference sequence). CDR3 length: 13 amino acids. The CDR3 is CASSQQNDNEQFF. In DNA, the CDR3 is TGTGCCAGCAGCCAACAGAATGACAATGAGCAGTTCTTC.

The chain combines TRBV5-1 with TRBJ2-1, with D maybe TRBD2 (6 bases). This CDR3 is built from 16 residues. Germline V gives CDR1 SGHRS, CDR2 YFSETQ. V lost 0 bases, J lost 3 bases, and 13 bases lay in between. The CDR3 DNA reads as TGCGCCAGCAGCTTGGCGGGGGACTCCTACTACAATGAGCAGTTCTTC. Protein: CASSLAGDSYYNEQFF.

This chain connects TRBV7-3 to TRBJ2-1, with D possibly matching TRBD1 (6 bases). Germline V gene data show CDR1 as SGHTA and CDR2 as FQGTGA. Between the trimmed V and J ends, which lost 2 bases and 6 bases, there was a span of 17 bases. The CDR3 consists of 16 residues. The CDR3 sequence: CASSLLRRVGGNEQFF. CDR3 DNA sequence: TGTGCCAGCAGCTTATTACGTCGTGTAGGGGGCAATGAGCAGTTCTTC.

The chain joins TRBV19 to TRBJ1-5; the D gene is possibly TRBD1 (6 bases). The CDR3 covers 19 residues. V lost 7 bases and J lost 6, with 31 bases in between. Germline CDR1 LNHDA, CDR2 SQIVND (reference sequence). The CDR3 DNA reads as TGTGCCAGTACCCGGAGAGAAGGGGACCCTCTGAGAGGGGGTCAGCCCCAGCATTTT. Protein sequence: CASTRREGDPLRGGQPQHF.

This clone was seen a handful of times. V and J are TRBV19 and TRBJ1-5, with D possibly being TRBD1 (5 bases). The CDR3 has 15 residues. Trimming removed 3 bases from V and 9 bases from J, with 18 bases in between. Germline CDR1 and CDR2: LNHDA and SQIVND (reference sequence). The CDR3 reads CASSISLGQARPQHF. The CDR3 DNA is TGTGCCAGTAGTATTTCTCTGGGGCAGGCTCGGCCCCAGCATTTT.

The chain combines TRBV3-1 (or the pseudogene TRBV3-2) with TRBJ1-2, with no clear D. Per the germline V gene, CDR1 is LGHDT and CDR2 is YNNKEL (reference sequence). The V end lost 3 bases, the J end lost 4 bases, and 9 bases lay between the germline ends. The CDR3 is made up of 13 amino acids. CDR3 protein: CASSQSQLYGYTF. The CDR3 region has the DNA TGTGCCAGCAGCCAGTCACAGCTCTATGGCTACACCTTC.

The chain is built from TRBV7-3 and TRBJ1-1; tentatively, D is TRBD1 (5 bases). Germline V CDR1 and CDR2: SGHTA, FQGTGA. The ends were cut back, 5 bases at V and 1 base at J, with 8 bases in the middle. The CDR3 sequence is 13 residues long. CDR3: CASSVTANTEAFF. CDR3 DNA: TGTGCCAGCAGCGTGACAGCGAACACTGAAGCTTTCTTT.

The chain carries TRBV5-5 and TRBJ2-7; D is possibly TRBD1 (6 bases). CDR3 length equals 14 residues. Germline loops: CDR1 SGHKS, CDR2 YYEKEE (reference sequence). The germline V and J ends were trimmed by 0 bases and 2 bases, with 9 bases remaining between them. The chain's CDR3 is CASSLGGQTYEQYF. CDR3 in DNA: TGTGCCAGCAGCTTGGGGGGGCAGACCTACGAGCAGTACTTC.

The J gene is TRBJ2-7, the V gene TRBV7-6, with TRBD1 matching 8 bases. The V and J ends lost 2 bases and 2 bases, in that order; junction bases with no gene match: 5. Germline CDR1 reads SGHVS; CDR2 reads FNYEAQ. This CDR3 has 15 residues. CDR3 amino acids: CASSLQQGGPYEQYF. For the CDR3, the DNA is TGTGCCAGCAGCTTACAACAGGGGGGTCCCTACGAGCAGTACTTC.

This clone was seen repeatedly, ten times or more. The J gene is TRBJ1-2, the V gene TRBV4-1; 7 nucleotides agree with TRBD1. From germline, CDR1 is MGHRA and CDR2 YSYEKL. The CDR3 extends over 15 amino acids. Trimming took 3 bases from V and 3 from J; bases not matched to a gene: 7. The CDR3 loop is CASSHLDRADYGYTF. As DNA, the CDR3 is TGCGCCAGCAGCCACCTAGACAGGGCTGACTATGGCTACACCTTC.

The chain is built from TRBV6-5 and TRBJ1-6; tentatively, D is TRBD1 (6 bases). Germline V gene data show CDR1 as MNHEY and CDR2 as SVGAGI. V lost 5 bases and J 7 bases, leaving 15 bases between the germline ends. This CDR3 region has 15 residues. The CDR3 protein is CASSTRQAKNSPLHF. The DNA for the CDR3 is TGTGCCAGCAGTACAAGACAGGCTAAGAATTCACCCCTCCACTTT.

The chain combines TRBV7-2 with TRBJ2-7; 7 bases map to TRBD2. The germline gives CDR1 SGHTA, CDR2 FQGNSA. V dropped 5 bases and J dropped 4; count of bases not matched to a gene: 11. This CDR3 contains 15 residues. In nucleotides, the CDR3 is TGTGCCAGCAGCACGGTATTGGGGGGGACTTACGAGCAGTACTTC. It is translated as CASSTVLGGTYEQYF.

The rearrangement joins TRBV11-2 to TRBJ1-1; 8 bases line up with TRBD1. CDR1 is SGHAT and CDR2 is FQNNGV in the germline V gene. Trimming cost V 4 bases and J 5 bases; bases outside gene matches: 3. This CDR3 region has 13 residues. CDR3 nucleotides: TGTGCCAGCAGCTCAGGGGGCTCGACTGAAGCTTTCTTT. Encoded protein: CASSSGGSTEAFF. Based on the CDR3 plus reference TRBV11-2 and TRBJ1-1, the full variable domain is EAGVAQSPRYKIIEKRQSVAFWCNPISGHATLYWYQQILGQGPKLLIQFQNNGVVDDSQLPKDRFSAERLKGVDSTLKIQPAKLEDSAVYLCASSSGGSTEAFFGQGTRLTVV.

This chain joins TRBV19 and TRBJ1-5; D ambiguous. This CDR3 has 15 residues. Between the trimmed V and J ends, which lost 7 bases and 2 bases, there was a span of 15 bases. Germline CDR1 reads LNHDA; CDR2 reads SQIVND (reference sequence). Written as DNA, the CDR3 is TGTGCCAGTACCACGGGAGGTTTGGGCAATCAGCCCCAGCATTTT. Protein sequence: CASTTGGLGNQPQHF.

This clone appeared once. V and J are TRBV6-5 and TRBJ2-2; D remains unclear. The germline V gene encodes CDR1 MNHEY and CDR2 SVGAGI. The V gene lost 6 bases and the J gene lost 4 bases, with 9 bases spanning the gap. The CDR3 extends over 13 amino acids. Here the CDR3 DNA reads TGTGCCAGCAGCCCCCCGGGCACCGGGGAGCTGTTTTTT. This codes for CASSPPGTGELFF.

The V call is TRBV2, the J call TRBJ1-6; TRBD1 aligns across 7 bases. J was trimmed by 8 bases and V by 7 bases; bases with no gene match: 8. CDR1 SNHLY and CDR2 FYNNEI come from the germline V gene. This CDR3 has 14 amino acids. The CDR3 sequence: CASKSTGYDSPLHF. CDR3 nucleotide sequence: TGTGCCAGCAAATCGACAGGGTACGATTCACCCCTCCACTTT.

The chain carries TRBV2 and TRBJ2-5; tentatively, D is TRBD2 (6 bases). V lost 3 bases and J lost 13, with 15 bases in between. CDR1 and CDR2 from the germline V gene are SNHLY and FYNNEI. The CDR3 runs to 12 residues. In nucleotides, the CDR3 is TGTGCCAGCAGTGACCCGGAGGGCCTAGGGTACTTC. It encodes CASSDPEGLGYF.

V is TRBV20-1 and J is TRBJ2-1; 9 nucleotides agree with TRBD1. Germline loops: CDR1 DFQATT, CDR2 SNEGSKA (reference sequence). J gave up 4 bases and V 3 bases, and 4 bases lay outside the gene matches. The CDR3 loop spans 14 amino acids. The CDR3 DNA is TGCAGTGCTAGTCCCGGGACAGGGTACAATGAGCAGTTCTTC. Amino acid sequence: CSASPGTGYNEQFF.

This clone was seen only once. The CDR3 spells CATSLGGVSTDTQYF. DNA for the CDR3: TGTGCCACCTCCCTGGGGGGGGTGTCCACAGATACGCAGTATTTT. The chain employs TRBV19 and TRBJ2-3, with TRBD2 identical over 7 bases. The V gene's germline CDR1 is LNHDA and CDR2 SQIVND (reference sequence). J was trimmed by 2 bases and V by 10 bases; bases with no gene match: 12. The CDR3 spans 15 residues.

V and J are TRBV5-4 and TRBJ2-3; D perhaps matches TRBD2 (7 bases). This CDR3 has 15 amino acids. V was shortened by 5 bases and J by 3 bases, with 16 bases between the two germline ends. Germline CDR1 reads SGHNT; CDR2 reads YYREEE (reference sequence). CDR3: CASSRRGGATDTQYF. CDR3 nucleotides: TGTGCCAGCAGTCGTCGTGGGGGGGCAACAGATACGCAGTATTTT.

V is TRBV9 and J is TRBJ1-3, with D hard to call. The length of the CDR3 is 13 residues. Germline V gene sequence: CDR1 SGDLS, CDR2 YYNGEE. Trimming removed 2 bases from V and 0 bases from J, with 3 bases in between. The DNA of the CDR3 is TGTGCCAGCAGCGTCAGCTCTGGAAACACCATATATTTT. It yields the protein CASSVSSGNTIYF.

The chain has TRBV2 and TRBJ1-5; tentatively, D is TRBD1 (5 bases). Deletions cut 6 bases from V and 3 bases from J, with 9 bases between. The CDR3 runs 13 residues. Germline CDR1 reads SNHLY; CDR2 reads FYNNEI. The CDR3 DNA sequence: TGTGCCAGCAGACAGGAGTTCAATCAGCCCCAGCATTTT. It encodes CASRQEFNQPQHF.

This chain uses TRBV5-1 with TRBJ1-3; TRBD1 aligns across 7 bases. Germline V lookup: CDR1 SGHRS, CDR2 YFSETQ. V dropped 5 bases and J dropped 0; count of bases not matched to a gene: 17. The CDR3 length is 19 residues. The CDR3 loop is CASSRDSPEGGFSGNTIYF. CDR3 nucleotides: TGCGCCAGCAGTCGGGACAGCCCCGAAGGAGGATTCTCTGGAAACACCATATATTTT.

The V gene is TRBV19, the J gene TRBJ2-1, with 13 bases fitting TRBD2. Trimming removed 6 bases from V and 3 bases from J; junction bases left unmatched: 5. The CDR3 totals 16 residues. Germline lookup yields CDR1 LNHDA and CDR2 SQIVND (reference sequence). CDR3 region: CASSPRLAGGYNEQFF. The CDR3 nucleotides read TGTGCCAGTAGCCCAAGACTAGCGGGGGGCTACAATGAGCAGTTCTTC.

V usage is TRBV19 and J usage is TRBJ1-2, with unresolved D. Trimming took 4 bases from V and 7 from J, leaving 16 bases between them. Germline CDR1 reads LNHDA; CDR2 reads SQIVND (reference sequence). This CDR3 contains 14 residues. The CDR3 sequence: CASSTPGSLSGYTF. DNA of the CDR3: TGTGCCAGTAGTACCCCGGGGTCCCTTTCTGGCTACACCTTC.

V usage is TRBV2 and J usage is TRBJ1-6; D unclear. Per the germline V gene, CDR1 is SNHLY and CDR2 is FYNNEI. The CDR3 runs to 14 residues. The V gene lost 7 bases and the J gene lost 5 bases, with 12 bases spanning the gap. DNA for the CDR3: TGTGCCAGCACACGGGCGAGGGATAATTCACCCCTCCACTTT. It translates to CASTRARDNSPLHF.

The gene calls are TRBV6-6 and TRBJ1-2; D call uncertain. There are 13 residues in the CDR3. From germline, CDR1 is MNHNY and CDR2 SVGAGI (reference sequence). V was shortened by 8 bases and J by 3 bases, with 13 bases between the two germline ends. CDR3 loop: CASAFSEDYGYTF. The CDR3 coding sequence is TGTGCCAGCGCCTTTTCCGAGGACTATGGCTACACCTTC.